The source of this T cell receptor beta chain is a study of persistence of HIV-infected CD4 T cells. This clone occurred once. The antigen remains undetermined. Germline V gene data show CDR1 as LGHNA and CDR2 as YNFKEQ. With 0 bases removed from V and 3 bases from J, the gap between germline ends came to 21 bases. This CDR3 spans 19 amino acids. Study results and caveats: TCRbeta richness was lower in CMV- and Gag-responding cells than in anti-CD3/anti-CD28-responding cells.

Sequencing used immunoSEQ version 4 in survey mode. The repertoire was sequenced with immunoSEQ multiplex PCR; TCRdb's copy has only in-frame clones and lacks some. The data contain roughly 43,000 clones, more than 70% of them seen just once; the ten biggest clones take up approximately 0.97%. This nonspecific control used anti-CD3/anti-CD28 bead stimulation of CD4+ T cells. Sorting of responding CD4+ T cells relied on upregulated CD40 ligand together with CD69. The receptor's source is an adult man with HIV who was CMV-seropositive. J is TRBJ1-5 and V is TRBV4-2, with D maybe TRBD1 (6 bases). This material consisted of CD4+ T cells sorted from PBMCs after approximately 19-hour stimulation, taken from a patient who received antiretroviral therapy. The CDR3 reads CASSQDRLGGPGTNQPQHF. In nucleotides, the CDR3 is TGTGCCAGCAGCCAAGACCGCCTAGGGGGACCCGGGACCAATCAGCCCCAGCATTTT.